One T cell receptor (beta chain) is described in this entry. This sample was taken from a study of control samples from healthy donors and cancer patients. This table comes from immunoSEQ multiplex PCR, and its TCRdb copy is limited to in-frame clones, with some not included. Of roughly 54,000 clones listed, approximately 95% were seen once; the top ten hold 1.5% to 2%. The germline CDR1 and CDR2 sequences are SGHRS and YFSETQ. This CDR3 comprises 16 residues. V was cut by 0 bases and J by 0 bases, with 9 bases left in between. The V call is TRBV5-1, the J call TRBJ1-4; TRBD1 might be the D (5 bases). The sample comprised blood. This receptor was taken from a young woman in good health. CDR3: CASSLGGAATNEKLFF. DNA for the CDR3: TGCGCCAGCAGCTTGGGAGGGGCCGCAACTAATGAAAAACTGTTTTTT.